Shown below are 16 T cell receptor beta chains from a single sample sequenced in a study of cytomegalovirus exposure and HLA in healthy donors. Both 60 Vbeta primers and 13 Jbeta primers went into the PCR. Sequenced by immunoSEQ multiplex PCR; TCRdb stores in-frame clones only, minus some. The table includes approximately 170,000 clones, over 80% detected once. The specimen was PBMCs. The origin of the receptors is a woman aged 45-65 years in good health and CMV-seropositive.

The genes are TRBV6-5 and TRBJ1-6; 7 bases are shared with TRBD1. In germline, CDR1 is MNHEY, CDR2 SVGAGI. The CDR3 is 15 residues long. V was pared by 4 bases and J by 6 bases, with 6 bases of the junction left unmatched. Written as DNA, the CDR3 is TGTGCCAGCAGTTTCGGGACAGAATCTAATTCACCCCTCCACTTT. Protein: CASSFGTESNSPLHF.

This chain joins TRBV9 and TRBJ2-3; 8 bases align to TRBD1. CDR1 SGDLS and CDR2 YYNGEE come from the germline V gene. There are 15 residues in the CDR3. The ends lost 3 bases at V and 2 bases at J; junction bases unmatched: 5. The CDR3 sequence: CASSAQTGVTDTQYF. The CDR3 DNA reads TGTGCCAGCAGCGCACAGACAGGGGTCACAGATACGCAGTATTTT. Full variable domain (missing parts from reference TRBV9 and TRBJ2-3): DSGVTQTPKHLITATGQRVTLRCSPRSGDLSVYWYQQSLDQGLQFLIQYYNGEERAKGNILERFSAQQFPDLHSELNLSSLELGDSALYFCASSAQTGVTDTQYFGPGTRLTVL.

V usage is TRBV4-1 and J usage is TRBJ2-2; TRBD1 is a possible D gene (6 bases). CDR1 MGHRA and CDR2 YSYEKL come from the germline V gene. The CDR3 covers 18 residues. V was cut by 3 bases and J by 6 bases, with 23 bases left in between. CDR3 sequence reads: CASSQGLGTSDWSGELFF. The CDR3 nucleotides read TGCGCCAGCAGCCAGGGGCTGGGGACAAGTGATTGGTCCGGGGAGCTGTTTTTT.

The V call is TRBV10-3, the J call TRBJ2-5; 10 positions agree with TRBD1. The junction had 16 bases not matched to a gene; V was cut back by 8 bases and J by 4 bases. Germline V gene lookup returns CDR1 ENHRY and CDR2 SYGVKD. The CDR3 covers 17 residues. This CDR3 is CAIGEGGQGVSGETQYF. In nucleotides, the CDR3 is TGTGCCATCGGGGAGGGTGGACAGGGGGTATCGGGAGAGACCCAGTACTTC.

This chain links TRBV18 with TRBJ2-7; a weak D match, TRBD1 (5 bases). CDR3 length equals 14 residues. Per germline, CDR1 KGHSH and CDR2 LQKENI. Trimming left V 3 bases short and J 3 bases short, with 12 bases between. CDR3 nucleotide sequence: TGTGCCAGCTCACCTCGGGTAGGGGACTACGAGCAGTACTTC. Its protein is CASSPRVGDYEQYF.

V gene TRBV7-9 combines with J gene TRBJ2-5; TRBD2 aligns across 7 bases. The CDR3 has 16 amino acids. V trimming: 2 bases; J trimming: 8 bases; junction bases outside the gene matches: 14. From germline, CDR1 is SEHNR and CDR2 FQNEAQ (reference sequence). CDR3 DNA: TGTGCCAGCAGCTTATTGATGGGCGGGAGTCCCGCCACCCAGTACTTC. Its translation is CASSLLMGGSPATQYF.

This clone was picked up one time. The chain is built from TRBV19 and TRBJ2-3; 9 nucleotides align to TRBD1. The V gene end was trimmed by 3 bases and the J gene end by 4 bases; junction bases not matched to a gene: 5. Germline CDR1 reads LNHDA; CDR2 reads SQIVND (reference sequence). The CDR3 has 15 amino acids. CDR3 loop: CASSIPDRGADTQYF. The CDR3 DNA reads as TGTGCCAGTAGTATCCCGGACAGGGGTGCAGATACGCAGTATTTT. Full variable domain (missing parts from reference TRBV19 and TRBJ2-3): DGGITQSPKYLFRKEGQNVTLSCEQNLNHDAMYWYRQDPGQGLRLIYYSQIVNDFQKGDIAEGYSVSREKKESFPLTVTSAQKNPTAFYLCASSIPDRGADTQYFGPGTRLTVL.

A remark on this clone: The junction departs from the called germline gene at one end, perhaps through a read error. This chain uses TRBV7-7 with TRBJ2-5, with 12 nucleotides matching TRBD1. The CDR3 contains 15 residues. Germline CDR1 and CDR2: SSHAT and FNYEAQ (reference sequence). The CDR3 DNA reads TGTGCTAGCAGCCAGGGGACAGGGGGCGCCGAGACCCAGTACTTC. Translated, it gives CASSQGTGGAETQYF.

This rearrangement joins TRBV27 to TRBJ2-7, with D possibly TRBD2 on 7 matching bases. This CDR3 is 17 amino acids long. CDR1 MNHEY and CDR2 SMNVEV come from the germline V gene (reference sequence). V gave up 0 bases and J gave up 4 bases, with 19 bases separating them. The CDR3 coding sequence is TGTGCCAGCAGTTTATCGGGGAGGTGGGGGGGCAAATACGAGCAGTACTTC. This sequence encodes CASSLSGRWGGKYEQYF.

V gene TRBV10-1 combines with J gene TRBJ1-6, with D possibly being TRBD1 (5 bases). The CDR3 runs 13 residues. With 4 bases removed from V and 8 bases from J, the gap between germline ends came to 9 bases. CDR1 is WNHNN and CDR2 is SYGVQD in the germline V gene (reference sequence). CDR3 DNA sequence: TGCGCCAGCAGTGCAGGGCTTGATTCACCCCTCCACTTT. This encodes CASSAGLDSPLHF.

The chain combines TRBV4-2 with TRBJ2-2, with 10 bases identical to TRBD2. Germline V lookup: CDR1 LGHNA, CDR2 YNFKEQ. CDR3 size: 17 residues. Trimming cost V 3 bases and J 5 bases; bases outside gene matches: 9. The CDR3 DNA sequence: TGTGCCAGCAGCCAGGGAAAAGGACTAGCGGTTACCGGGGAGCTGTTTTTT. This encodes CASSQGKGLAVTGELFF.

The chain uses TRBV10-3 and TRBJ2-3; D perhaps matches TRBD2 (6 bases). CDR3 length: 14 amino acids. The V end lost 9 bases, the J end lost 2 bases, and 15 bases lay between the germline ends. The germline V gene encodes CDR1 ENHRY and CDR2 SYGVKD. The CDR3 DNA follows: TGTGCCATAAGACCCGGGACTCCCACAGATACGCAGTATTTT. It codes for CAIRPGTPTDTQYF.

This clone was counted between two and nine times. The rearrangement joins TRBV29-1 to TRBJ2-2; 12 positions match TRBD2. In germline, CDR1 is SQVTM, CDR2 ANQGSEA. The length of the CDR3 is 12 residues. The J segment lost 7 bases and the V segment lost 7 bases, leaving 1 base of the junction unmatched. CDR3 nucleotides: TGCAGCGGGGGACTAGCGGGCGGGGAGCTGTTTTTT. Amino acids: CSGGLAGGELFF.

V gene TRBV13 combines with J gene TRBJ2-2, with 9 bases aligning to TRBD2. This CDR3 is 16 amino acids long. The junction had 8 bases not matched to a gene; V was cut back by 5 bases and J by 4 bases. Germline V gene sequence: CDR1 PRHDT, CDR2 FYEKMQ (reference sequence). CDR3 residues: CASSPLAGRGTGELFF. As DNA, the CDR3 is TGTGCCAGCAGCCCTCTAGCGGGAAGGGGCACCGGGGAGCTGTTTTTT.

There are a few counts of this clone. The J gene is TRBJ2-7, the V gene TRBV7-9; a possible D gene is TRBD1 (6 bases). Germline CDR1 SEHNR, CDR2 FQNEAQ (reference sequence). V was shortened by 3 bases and J by 4 bases, with 10 bases between the two germline ends. The length of the CDR3 is 13 residues. The CDR3 loop is CASSFLGQYEQYF. CDR3 nucleotide sequence: TGTGCCAGCAGCTTCCTTGGACAGTACGAGCAGTACTTC. The variable domain in full, with the rest retrieved from reference TRBV7-9 and TRBJ2-7, is DTGVSQNPRHKITKRGQNVTFRCDPISEHNRLYWYRQTLGQGPEFLTYFQNEAQLEKSRLLSDRFSAERPKGSFSTLEIQRTEQGDSAMYLCASSFLGQYEQYFGPGTRLTVT.

J is TRBJ2-1 and V is TRBV4-1, with D unclear. The CDR3 loop spans 13 amino acids. CDR1 is MGHRA and CDR2 is YSYEKL in the germline V gene. Trimming stripped 1 base from V and 4 bases from J, with 5 bases between. CDR3: CASSQGPYNEQFF. The CDR3 nucleotides read TGCGCCAGCAGCCAAGGTCCGTACAATGAGCAGTTCTTC.